The 29 T cell receptor beta chains presented below share a single source sample, sequenced in a study of T cell clonality in common variable immunodeficiency. Produced via immunoSEQ multiplex PCR; TCRdb's table is partial and in-frame only. The record shows some 60,000 clones for this sample, with no singletons present. Sequenced sample: peripheral blood mononuclear cells. These receptors were collected from a person aged 18 to 75 in good health.

This clone has at least ten counts. The missing CDR3 end, 3 residues past where the read stops, is filled in from the germline J gene. This rearrangement joins TRBV5-1 to TRBJ2-3, with 10 positions matching TRBD2. V gave up 0 bases and J gave up 6 bases; unmatched junction bases: 7. Germline V CDR1 and CDR2: SGHRS, YFSETQ. The CDR3 spans 16 residues. The CDR3: CASSLADNSGRDTQYF. Incomplete CDR3 DNA: TGCGCCAGCAGCTTGGCCGATAATAGCGGGAGGGATACG.

As to this clone: The read comes to an end 3 residues before the CDR3 does, leaving the germline J gene to fill in the end. The genes are TRBV19 and TRBJ2-7; D may be TRBD1 (5 bases). The CDR3 sequence is 13 residues long. The V end lost 3 bases, the J end lost 6 bases, and 12 bases lay between the germline ends. Germline V gene sequence: CDR1 LNHDA, CDR2 SQIVND (reference sequence). The part of the CDR3 DNA that was read is TGTGCCAGTAGTATGCAGGGCCAAGTCGAG. It yields the protein CASSMQGQVE. In full, the CDR3 reads CASSMQGQVEQYF.

There are many counts of this clone. The CDR3 end is not reached by the read, which stops 3 residues before it; the germline J gene fills it in. Other DNA sequences in the same sample also yield this CDR3. The J gene is TRBJ2-5, the V gene TRBV7-6; D might be TRBD1 or TRBD2, each matching 5 bases. The CDR3 has 15 residues. Trimming pared 4 bases from V and 2 bases from J, leaving 14 bases between. The germline V gene has CDR1 SGHVS and CDR2 FNYEAQ. CDR3 loop: CASSSRGAGQETQYF. Incomplete CDR3 DNA: TGTGCCAGCAGCTCCCGAGGGGCCGGACAAGAGACC.

This clone was counted at least ten times. The sequenced fragment ends 3 residues before the CDR3 boundary, so the rest is inferred from the germline J gene. The chain uses TRBV12-5 and TRBJ2-2, with D maybe TRBD1 (7 bases). V gave up 2 bases and J gave up 1 base, with 14 bases separating them. From germline, CDR1 is LGHNT and CDR2 FRNRAP. CDR3 length equals 17 residues. The CDR3 region is CASGLSRGTENTGELFF. Partial CDR3 DNA: TGTGCTAGTGGTTTGTCCAGGGGGACTGAGAACACCGGGGAG.

This clone was seen repeatedly, ten times or more. Read coverage stops 3 residues before the CDR3 terminus; the germline J gene supplies the remainder. The chain carries TRBV12-5 and TRBJ1-2; TRBD1 might be the D (5 bases). Looked up from germline, CDR1 is LGHNT and CDR2 is FRNRAP. The CDR3 is 14 residues long. CDR3 region: CASGSGLAGGPYTF. Incomplete CDR3 DNA: TGTGCTAGTGGTTCGGGACTAGCGGGAGGGCCC.

Many counts were recorded for this clone. From the germline J gene comes the end of the CDR3, since the read stops 3 residues before it. The chain employs TRBV5-1 and TRBJ2-1; possibly TRBD1 for D (7 bases). The CDR3 is made up of 17 amino acids. Germline CDR1 is SGHRS and CDR2 is YFSETQ. Between the trimmed V and J ends, which lost 0 bases and 2 bases, there was a span of 15 bases. The CDR3 reads CASSLAATGEAYNEQFF. CDR3 DNA, as far as it was read: TGCGCCAGCAGCTTGGCTGCCACAGGGGAGGCCTACAATGAG. Complete variable domain (other parts from reference TRBV5-1 and TRBJ2-1): KAGVTQTPRYLIKTRGQQVTLSCSPISGHRSVSWYQQTPGQGLQFLFEYFSETQRNKGNFPGRFSGRQFSNSRSEMNVSTLELGDSALYLCASSLAATGEAYNEQFFGPGTRLTVL.

This clone was detected many times. The missing CDR3 end, 3 residues past where the read stops, is filled in from the germline J gene. This chain joins TRBV19 and TRBJ2-7; 8 nucleotides line up with TRBD1. Germline CDR1 and CDR2: LNHDA and SQIVND (reference sequence). The CDR3 runs to 14 residues. V lost 5 bases and J lost 2; bases outside the gene matches: 5. The CDR3 bases that were read are TGTGCCAGTAGTGAGGGGACAGGACCCTACGAG. This sequence encodes CASSEGTGPYE. The full CDR3 is CASSEGTGPYEQYF.

This clone appeared many times. Read sequence stops 3 residues before the CDR3 end, and the germline J gene provides the missing end. This chain connects TRBV14 to TRBJ2-3, with 7 bases that match TRBD1. Germline V gene sequence: CDR1 SGHDN, CDR2 FVKESK. The junction had 14 bases not matched to a gene; V was cut back by 4 bases and J by 1 base. The CDR3 loop spans 18 amino acids. The chain's CDR3 is CASSPSQLGGSGTDTQYF. The CDR3 bases that were read are TGTGCCAGCAGCCCAAGCCAACTAGGGGGCTCGGGCACAGATACG.

This clone was detected ten times or more. The CDR3 is cut off 3 residues early in the read; its end comes from the germline J gene. The rearrangement joins TRBV7-6 to TRBJ2-3; 7 bases fit TRBD1. The CDR3 has 12 residues. Unmatched junction bases numbered 2, after V lost 5 bases and J lost 6 bases. Germline assignment: CDR1 SGHVS and CDR2 FNYEAQ. The CDR3 is CASSQQGDTQYF. CDR3 DNA, as far as it was read: TGTGCCAGCAGCCAACAGGGGGATACG.

To note about this clone: This could be a read error, since a much larger clone is one nucleotide away. Read coverage stops 3 residues before the CDR3 terminus; the germline J gene supplies the remainder. The chain has TRBV7-9 and TRBJ2-7, with 9 bases lining up with TRBD1. CDR1 is SEHNR and CDR2 is FQNEAQ in the germline V gene (reference sequence). The CDR3 spans 14 residues. The CDR3: CSSSYRDRAYEQYF. The sequenced part of the CDR3 DNA is TGTTCCAGCAGCTACCGGGACAGGGCCTACGAG.

Many counts were recorded for this clone. The missing CDR3 end, 3 residues past where the read stops, is filled in from the germline J gene. V gene TRBV7-9 combines with J gene TRBJ1-4; D gene unclear. The CDR3 covers 15 residues. CDR1 and CDR2 (germline): SEHNR, FQNEAQ (reference sequence). The germline V and J ends were trimmed by 1 base and 0 bases, with 6 bases remaining between them. CDR3 DNA (partial): TGTGCCAGCAGCTTAGGGTCTACAACTAATGAAAAA. This translates into CASSLGSTTNEK. The whole CDR3 protein is CASSLGSTTNEKLFF.

This clone showed up many times. The junction and the germline gene differ at one end; a read error may be behind it. The read comes to an end 3 residues before the CDR3 does, leaving the germline J gene to fill in the end. The chain couples TRBV4-2 to TRBJ2-3, with 8 bases lining up with TRBD2. Germline-derived CDR1 and CDR2 are LGHNA and YNFKEQ. CDR3 size: 17 residues. CDR3 protein: CASSQDLTSGRADTQYF. The part of the CDR3 DNA that was read is TGCGCCAGCAGCCAAGATTTAACGAGCGGGAGAGCAGATACG.

This clone showed up many times. The sequenced fragment ends 3 residues before the CDR3 boundary, so the rest is inferred from the germline J gene. The gene calls are TRBV19 and TRBJ2-7, with 10 bases identical to TRBD2. The CDR3 runs to 15 residues. Germline CDR1 and CDR2: LNHDA and SQIVND (reference sequence). J lost 3 bases, V lost 5 bases, and 7 bases had no gene match. CDR3 loop: CASSDRLAGVYEQYF. The covered CDR3 bases are TGTGCCAGTAGTGATCGCCTAGCGGGAGTCTACGAG.

At least ten counts were recorded for this clone. The read finishes 3 residues shy of the CDR3 end, and the germline J gene is used to complete it. The chain couples TRBV6-2 or TRBV6-3 to TRBJ2-7, with 7 nucleotides matching TRBD2. Germline lookup yields CDR1 MNHEY and CDR2 SVGEGT. V dropped 0 bases and J dropped 3; count of bases not matched to a gene: 8. The CDR3 extends over 16 amino acids. The CDR3 bases that were read are TGTGCCAGCAGTTACTCGAGAGCTAGCGGAGACTACGAG. Translating it yields CASSYSRASGDYE. The full CDR3 protein reads CASSYSRASGDYEQYF.

This clone was seen only a few times. The read finishes 3 residues shy of the CDR3 end, and the germline J gene is used to complete it. The chain uses TRBV18 and TRBJ2-3; D gene ambiguous. V dropped 2 bases and J dropped 4 bases, with 10 bases sitting between them. CDR1 and CDR2 from the germline V gene are KGHSH and LQKENI. The length of the CDR3 is 14 residues. The CDR3 DNA, read in part, is TGTGCCAGCTCACCAAGGGCAGGAGCAGATACG. It codes for CASSPRAGADT. The entire CDR3 is CASSPRAGADTQYF.

This clone was observed at least ten times. Read coverage stops 3 residues before the CDR3 terminus; the germline J gene supplies the remainder. The J gene is TRBJ2-5, the V gene TRBV11-2; 9 nucleotides line up with TRBD2. V lost 10 bases, J lost 5 bases, and 8 bases stayed unmatched. This CDR3 spans 13 amino acids. Germline V gene data show CDR1 as SGHAT and CDR2 as FQNNGV. CDR3 DNA, as far as it was read: TGTGCCACCAATAGCGGGAGCACCGAGACC. It is translated as CATNSGSTET. In full, the CDR3 reads CATNSGSTETQYF.

This clone occurred many times. Sequencing ends 3 residues short of the CDR3 end; the germline J gene provides the rest. This chain links TRBV30 with TRBJ1-2, with a possible D match to TRBD1 (5 bases). The V gene lost 4 bases and the J gene lost 2 bases, with 8 bases spanning the gap. The CDR3 has 12 residues. Germline CDR1 and CDR2: GTSNPN and SVGIG (reference sequence). The sequenced part of the CDR3 DNA is TGTGCCTGGACCCCAGGGAACTATGGC. This codes for CAWTPGNYG. In full, the CDR3 is CAWTPGNYGYTF.

This clone was counted ten times or more. The CDR3 extends 3 residues past the end of the read, so its final part is completed from the germline J gene. The chain combines TRBV28 with TRBJ1-3; D gene ambiguous. CDR1 and CDR2 (germline): MDHEN, SYDVKM. Trimming stripped 2 bases from V and 2 bases from J, with 4 bases between. The CDR3 runs to 13 residues. CDR3 sequence reads: CASSLQAGNTIYF. CDR3 DNA (partial): TGTGCCAGCAGTTTACAGGCTGGAAACACC.

This clone came up many times. The sequence runs out 3 residues before the end of the CDR3; the remainder is reconstructed from the germline J gene. The J gene is TRBJ1-3, the V gene TRBV20-1; the D gene is possibly TRBD1 (5 bases). This CDR3 is built from 16 residues. Between the trimmed V and J ends, which lost 1 base and 3 bases, there was a span of 16 bases. Germline V gene sequence: CDR1 DFQATT, CDR2 SNEGSKA (reference sequence). This chain's CDR3 is CSARVPAGTFGNTIYF. CDR3 DNA (partial): TGCAGTGCTAGAGTGCCCGCGGGGACCTTTGGAAACACC.

This clone was detected many times. The read gets to within 3 residues of the CDR3 end, and the germline J gene fills in the rest. This sample includes further DNA sequences coding for the same CDR3. The chain has TRBV20-1 and TRBJ1-2; 8 nucleotides line up with TRBD1. The germline V gene encodes CDR1 DFQATT and CDR2 SNEGSKA (reference sequence). The CDR3 sequence is 11 residues long. CDR3 DNA (partial): TGCAGTGCTAGGGACAGGGCGGGC. This gives the protein CSARDRAG. The full-length CDR3 reads as CSARDRAGYTF.

This clone was seen ten or more times. The read stops 3 residues short of the end of the CDR3; the missing end is completed from the germline J gene. The chain employs TRBV29-1 and TRBJ2-2; possibly TRBD2 for D (5 bases). CDR3 length: 13 residues. Trimming took 4 bases from V and 2 from J, leaving 8 bases between them. Looked up from germline, CDR1 is SQVTM and CDR2 is ANQGSEA. Partial CDR3 DNA: TGCAGCGTTGGGACTCTAAACACCGGGGAG. Translation: CSVGTLNTGE. The full CDR3 reads CSVGTLNTGELFF.

This clone was counted many times. Sequencing ends 3 residues short of the CDR3 end; the germline J gene provides the rest. The rearrangement joins TRBV12-3 or TRBV12-4 to TRBJ2-7; perhaps TRBD2 as D (5 bases). The CDR3 is 14 amino acids. V lost 2 bases to trimming and J lost 3 bases, with 11 bases between them. The sequenced CDR3 bases are TGTGCCAGCAGTTTAATGGTTAGCGACTACGAG. This gives the protein CASSLMVSDYE. The CDR3, in full, reads CASSLMVSDYEQYF.

This clone has ten or more counts. The observed sequence ends 3 residues before the CDR3 terminus, with the missing tail filled in from the germline J gene. This chain links TRBV5-1 with TRBJ2-5, with 14 bases fitting TRBD2. V dropped 4 bases and J dropped 5; count of bases not matched to a gene: 4. This CDR3 has 15 amino acids. Germline CDR1 and CDR2: SGHRS and YFSETQ. Here the CDR3 reads CASSGTSGSFETQYF. The covered CDR3 bases are TGCGCCAGCAGCGGGACTAGCGGGAGTTTTGAGACC.

There are many counts of this clone. The read ends 3 residues before the CDR3 terminus; that terminus is restored from the germline J gene. The J gene is TRBJ2-7, the V gene TRBV19; 7 bases align to TRBD1. This CDR3 is 16 amino acids long. The junction had 10 bases not matched to a gene; V was cut back by 5 bases and J by 0 bases. CDR1 LNHDA and CDR2 SQIVND come from the germline V gene (reference sequence). CDR3 sequence: CASSPGTAFSSYEQYF. The covered CDR3 bases are TGTGCCAGTAGTCCCGGGACAGCTTTTAGCTCCTACGAG.

This clone has ten or more counts. The DNA ends 3 residues before the CDR3 does, and the rest of the CDR3 is filled in from the germline J gene. The J gene is TRBJ1-5, the V gene TRBV20-1, with D possibly being TRBD1 (5 bases). V was pared by 1 base and J by 3 bases, with 7 bases between. Germline values: CDR1 DFQATT, CDR2 SNEGSKA (reference sequence). This CDR3 contains 13 residues. The CDR3 protein is CSARVQDNQPQHF. The sequenced CDR3 bases are TGCAGTGCTAGAGTACAGGACAATCAGCCC.

This clone was counted between two and nine times. The read comes to an end 3 residues before the CDR3 does, leaving the germline J gene to fill in the end. The chain combines TRBV5-4 with TRBJ1-6; 10 nucleotides match TRBD1. After removal of 3 bases from V and 7 bases from J, the junction contained 4 bases not matched to a gene. The length of the CDR3 is 15 residues. The germline CDR1 and CDR2 sequences are SGHNT and YYREEE (reference sequence). CDR3 DNA, as far as it was read: TGTGCCAGCAGCTGGGACAGGGGACACAATTCACCC. The encoded protein is CASSWDRGHNSP. The entire CDR3 reads CASSWDRGHNSPLHF.

This clone has ten or more counts. The CDR3 end is not reached by the read, which stops 3 residues before it; the germline J gene fills it in. V and J are TRBV5-4 and TRBJ1-1; 7 bases align to TRBD1. The V and J ends lost 1 base and 5 bases, in that order; junction bases with no gene match: 2. This CDR3 has 13 residues. CDR1 is SGHNT, CDR2 YYREEE, per germline (reference sequence). The CDR3 protein is CASSLLQGTEAFF. CDR3 DNA, as far as it was read: TGTGCCAGCAGCTTGCTACAGGGGACTGAA.

This clone occurred many times. Partial CDR3 DNA: TGCGCCAGCAGCTTGGCCGGGACAGACCTGGAAAAA. Protein sequence: CASSLAGTDLEK. The CDR3 as a whole reads CASSLAGTDLEKLFF. The V call is TRBV5-1, the J call TRBJ1-4; TRBD1 matches at 7 bases. The observed sequence ends 3 residues before the CDR3 terminus, with the missing tail filled in from the germline J gene. The V gene's germline CDR1 is SGHRS and CDR2 YFSETQ. V shed 0 bases and J 8 bases; nucleotides not matched to a gene: 7. This CDR3 contains 15 residues.

This clone has at least ten counts. The CDR3 extends 3 residues past the end of the read, so its final part is completed from the germline J gene. The rearrangement links TRBV5-4 to TRBJ2-1; D is ambiguous. CDR1 is SGHNT, CDR2 YYREEE, per germline (reference sequence). The CDR3 extends over 14 amino acids. V dropped 0 bases and J dropped 8 bases, with 12 bases sitting between them. CDR3 bases read: TGTGCCAGCAGCTTGGGTGCGAGCTCCGATGAG. The encoded protein is CASSLGASSDE. The full-length CDR3 reads as CASSLGASSDEQFF.